What follows describes a single T cell receptor beta chain. It lacks a known antigen. No clone much larger than this one lies a single base away; base qualities are absent. The sample originates from a study of CD4 T cells in lung cancer (dated by TCRdb to the late 2010s). Background on the whole study: In the study, blood T cells from NSCLC patients were screened for responses to candidate mutation-encoded neoepitopes, and neoantigen-specific CD4+ T-cell clones and TCRs were isolated. Tumor and non-adjacent lung tissue came from a handful of patients undergoing curative-intent resections for stage I-III non-small cell lung cancer. Aged 60 to 69 when blood was donated, the resected patients, most of whom were former smokers, had either lung adenocarcinoma or squamous cell carcinoma. Treatments received by the patients before blood donation included platinum chemotherapy, and some patients received nivolumab or pembrolizumab. The frequency of neoantigen-specific clonotypes in tumor resections, non-adjacent lung and cultured T-cell products was tracked by TCRB deep sequencing.

Broad study findings and their caveats: Some blood-derived responses might reflect in vitro priming of naive T cells or cross-reactivity rather than memory responses to the cancer.

Non-adjacent lung tissue was taken as far as possible from the malignant lesion, at least 3 cm away, from the same resection. Including cysteine and phenylalanine, the CDR3 has 15 amino acids. Of the read, only the CDR3 DNA is kept; its 45 bases are in frame from base 1. From the germline V gene, CDR1 is SGHRS and CDR2 is YFSETQ. V gives up 7 bases and J gives up 6 bases, and the segment between their germline ends measures 23 bases. The library was built by means of the immunoSEQ multiplex PCR assay. DNA was isolated with Qiagen DNeasy or QIAamp micro DNA kits and TCRB sequenced with the Adaptive Biotechnology human TCRB sequencing kit. Sequencing of TCRB libraries was performed on an Illumina MiSeq. On the authors' methods: TCRB sequence data were analyzed using the kit provider's software, and tumor enrichment of clonotype templates was assessed with Fisher's exact test. TCRdb took this table from immuneACCESS and kept in-frame rearrangements with V and J called. Such tables lack part of the clones; where checked against another copy, unresolved V genes explain under half of the gap, and the rest is unexplained. D and trimming come from the DNA, and the V and J calls and clone size come from that table. Within this sample are approximately 10,000 clones, with about three fifths of them counted one time only. Approximately 15% of the sample comes from the top ten.

Rearrangement joined TRBV5-1 to TRBJ2-7; TRBD1 could be the D gene, as 6 bases match. The sequence was obtained from a man aged 60 to 75 with non-small cell lung cancer. The sequenced sample consisted of normal lung tissue taken away from the tumor. The CDR3 protein sequence reads: CASLAQGPGSGEQYF. The nucleotides are TGCGCCAGCCTCGCCCAGGGGCCTGGCTCCGGCGAGCAGTACTTC. Where the CDR3 stops, the reference TRBV5-1 and TRBJ2-7 genes take over; the full variable domain is KAGVTQTPRYLIKTRGQQVTLSCSPISGHRSVSWYQQTPGQGLQFLFEYFSETQRNKGNFPGRFSGRQFSNSRSEMNVSTLELGDSALYLCASLAQGPGSGEQYFGPGTRLTVT.